This T cell receptor beta chain was sequenced during a study of blood T cell repertoires in COVID-19. In the study overall: Whether acute or convalescent, the COVID-19 samples came from the United States, Italy and Spain. T cells, B-cell-depleted T cells, or PBMCs supplied cDNA or gDNA.

CDR1 SQVTM and CDR2 ANQGSEA come from the germline V gene. The CDR3 runs to 16 residues. The V and J ends lost 5 bases and 0 bases respectively, with 17 bases between them. Per the authors' pipeline: Amplification of reference gene primers provided the estimated nucleated cell counts. The method was immunoSEQ multiplex PCR; TCRdb's version includes in-frame clones alone and lacks a portion of them. The V and J calls and clone size were taken over from that table, and D and trimming were inferred from the DNA. The sample consists of 300,000 or so clones, around 88% of them appearing once. The genes are TRBV29-1 and TRBJ2-1; D unresolved. This receptor was taken from a woman in her 50s with acute or convalescent COVID-19. The sequencing sample was made of peripheral blood. The DNA of the CDR3 is TGCAGCGTTCCTACGACAAGCTCTAACTCCTACAATGAGCAGTTCTTC. Protein product: CSVPTTSSNSYNEQFF.